This T cell receptor (beta chain) was profiled in a study of T cell responses to AZD1222 COVID-19 vaccine. Turning to the study itself: Timing groups of about 4 and about 12 weeks for second doses were pooled.

V lost 0 bases and J 0 bases, leaving 12 bases between the germline ends. CDR1 LGHNT and CDR2 FRNRAP come from the germline V gene. The CDR3 extends over 18 amino acids. Clones were sequenced by immunoSEQ multiplex PCR, and TCRdb holds only the in-frame ones, with some missing. The table includes 170,000 or so clones, 90% detected once. This material consisted of peripheral blood, taken on day 0 of AZD1222 vaccination. The TCR was taken from an adult in good health. The chain combines TRBV12-5 with TRBJ1-6; the D is unclear. The CDR3 region is CASGLVEAASSYNSPLHF. DNA of the CDR3: TGTGCTAGTGGTTTGGTCGAGGCGGCGAGCTCCTATAATTCACCCCTCCACTTT.